A single sample is the source of the 21 T cell receptor beta chains below, sequenced in a study of vaccination effects on CD4 cells after COVID-19 (dated 2022 in TCRdb). The library was made by the immunoSEQ multiplex PCR assay. The table was pulled from immuneACCESS by TCRdb, which kept in-frame rearrangements only. Such tables lose some clones; where checked, under half of the loss comes from unresolved V genes, and the rest has no known cause. A total of 70,000 or so clones appear in this sample, around 77% of them only once. Of the sample, 2% to 2.5% falls within the top ten clones. What these receptors recognize is not known. After around eleven days of culture, CD4+ T cells were isolated with the EasySep CD4+ T cell isolation kit. The sequences come from CD4+ T cells from PBMCs cultured without peptide, collected before COVID-19 vaccination. The receptors were gathered from a human donor who received a COVID-19 vaccine.

V usage is TRBV5-1 and J usage is TRBJ2-5; either TRBD1 or TRBD2 may fit D (5 bases each). Between the trimmed V and J ends, which lost 4 bases and 3 bases, there was a span of 13 bases. The CDR3 consists of 14 residues. Germline loops: CDR1 SGHRS, CDR2 YFSETQ. The CDR3 protein is CASSTGTGEETQYF. CDR3 DNA: TGCGCCAGCAGCACTGGGACCGGAGAAGAGACCCAGTACTTC.

This chain uses TRBV2 with TRBJ1-5; D not resolved. This CDR3 has 13 residues. Trimming removed 8 bases at V and 8 bases at J, with 16 bases between. Germline values: CDR1 SNHLY, CDR2 FYNNEI. The CDR3 here is CASGTGPLKPQHF. The CDR3 nucleotides are TGTGCCAGCGGTACCGGGCCGCTAAAGCCCCAGCATTTT.

This rearrangement joins TRBV7-2 to TRBJ2-2; 7 bases fit TRBD1. The CDR3 consists of 14 residues. Germline CDR1 is SGHTA and CDR2 is FQGNSA. V lost 7 bases to trimming and J lost 6 bases; unmatched junction nucleotides: 8. The DNA for the CDR3 is TGTGCCAGCATCCCGACAGGGCTCTCCGGGGAGCTGTTTTTT. It yields the protein CASIPTGLSGELFF.

The chain couples TRBV29-1 to TRBJ2-3; possibly TRBD1 for D (6 bases). This CDR3 comprises 13 residues. Germline assignment: CDR1 SQVTM and CDR2 ANQGSEA. Trimming removed 3 bases at V and 5 bases at J, with 12 bases between. The DNA of the CDR3 is TGCAGCGTTGATCCTCAGGGGTTAGATACGCAGTATTTT. Residues: CSVDPQGLDTQYF.

V gene TRBV30 combines with J gene TRBJ2-6; no reliable D call. Trimming shortened V by 5 bases and J by 1 base, and 9 bases separated the two germline ends. This CDR3 comprises 14 residues. Germline V gene data show CDR1 as GTSNPN and CDR2 as SVGIG (reference sequence). CDR3 DNA sequence: TGTGCCTGGCAAGGGCAATCTGGGGCCAACGTCCTGACTTTC. This encodes CAWQGQSGANVLTF.

This clone has more than one count but fewer than ten. This chain connects TRBV6-2 or TRBV6-3 to TRBJ1-2; no firm D call. Germline CDR1 and CDR2: MNHEY and SVGEGT. This CDR3 contains 14 residues. Trimming pared 2 bases from V and 4 bases from J, leaving 11 bases between. The chain's CDR3 is CASSYASRIYGYTF. CDR3 nucleotides: TGTGCCAGCAGTTACGCTAGCCGGATCTATGGCTACACCTTC.

The chain combines TRBV6-5 with TRBJ2-4; D uncertain. Trimming stripped 8 bases from V and 0 bases from J, with 11 bases between. Germline-derived CDR1 and CDR2 are MNHEY and SVGAGI. This CDR3 contains 14 residues. CDR3 nucleotide sequence: TGTGCCAGCTGCACGGACGGAGCCAAAAACATTCAGTACTTC. Translated: CASCTDGAKNIQYF.

This clone was seen only a few times. V and J are TRBV6-2 or TRBV6-3 and TRBJ1-1; D gene unclear. The CDR3 is 14 amino acids. V gave up 6 bases and J gave up 1 base, with 12 bases separating them. The germline CDR1 and CDR2 sequences are MNHEY and SVGEGT. In DNA, the CDR3 is TGTGCCAGCAGCCCCCGCACAGAGAACACTGAAGCTTTCTTT. Amino acids: CASSPRTENTEAFF.

The chain couples TRBV5-5 to TRBJ2-7; D call uncertain. The CDR3 has 14 residues. Germline CDR1 and CDR2: SGHKS and YYEKEE (reference sequence). V shed 0 bases and J shed 5 bases, with 12 bases lying between them. This CDR3 is CASSLVPFSDEQYV. The CDR3, as DNA: TGTGCCAGCAGCTTGGTTCCGTTCTCGGACGAGCAGTACGTC.

The rearrangement joins TRBV25-1 to TRBJ1-3; D is possibly TRBD1 (5 bases). Trimming cost V 5 bases and J 4 bases, with 6 bases left between them. The CDR3 consists of 12 residues. CDR1 is MGHDK, CDR2 SYGVNS, per germline. DNA of the CDR3: TGTGCCAGCAGTAGACAGGGAAACACCATATATTTT. Its protein is CASSRQGNTIYF.

The chain links TRBV5-1 to TRBJ2-5; D might be TRBD1 or TRBD2, each matching 5 bases. The germline CDR1 and CDR2 sequences are SGHRS and YFSETQ. This CDR3 has 13 residues. Trimming stripped 2 bases from V and 5 bases from J, with 10 bases between. CDR3: CASSFLGTETQYF. CDR3 nucleotides: TGCGCCAGCAGCTTTCTGGGGACGGAGACCCAGTACTTC. Full variable domain (rest looked up from reference TRBV5-1 and TRBJ2-5): KAGVTQTPRYLIKTRGQQVTLSCSPISGHRSVSWYQQTPGQGLQFLFEYFSETQRNKGNFPGRFSGRQFSNSRSEMNVSTLELGDSALYLCASSFLGTETQYFGPGTRLLVL.

The chain couples TRBV10-3 to TRBJ1-2; 12 positions match TRBD1. The CDR3 sequence is 14 residues long. Trimming cost V 4 bases and J 7 bases; bases outside gene matches: 4. In germline, CDR1 is ENHRY, CDR2 SYGVKD. CDR3 in amino acids: CAISGDRGPAGYTF. The DNA for the CDR3 is TGTGCCATCAGTGGGGACAGGGGGCCGGCTGGCTACACCTTC.

As DNA, the CDR3 is TGTGCCAGCAGCAAGTTAGCAGGGGCTGAAGCTTTCTTT. This sequence encodes CASSKLAGAEAFF. The chain employs TRBV7-3 and TRBJ1-1, with D possibly being TRBD1 (6 bases). There are 13 residues in the CDR3. V was cut by 5 bases and J by 6 bases, with 13 bases left in between. Germline CDR1 and CDR2: SGHTA and FQGTGA.

CDR3 amino acids: CASSLGPPSSYEQYV. CDR3 DNA sequence: TGTGCCAGCAGTTTAGGCCCCCCCAGCTCCTACGAGCAGTACGTC. This chain uses TRBV28 with TRBJ2-7; D is ambiguous. Germline assignment: CDR1 MDHEN and CDR2 SYDVKM. The CDR3 has 15 residues. V was clipped by 2 bases and J by 0 bases, with 11 bases between them.

The chain uses TRBV5-1 and TRBJ1-1; maybe TRBD1 (6 bases). CDR3 size: 13 residues. Germline CDR1 is SGHRS and CDR2 is YFSETQ. The V end lost 7 bases, the J end lost 1 base, and 11 bases lay between the germline ends. The CDR3 sequence is CASHRDQNTEAFF. CDR3 nucleotide sequence: TGCGCCAGCCACAGGGACCAGAACACTGAAGCTTTCTTT. The variable domain in full, completed from reference TRBV5-1 and TRBJ1-1, reads KAGVTQTPRYLIKTRGQQVTLSCSPISGHRSVSWYQQTPGQGLQFLFEYFSETQRNKGNFPGRFSGRQFSNSRSEMNVSTLELGDSALYLCASHRDQNTEAFFGQGTRLTVV.

The chain links TRBV2 to TRBJ1-5; D perhaps matches TRBD1 (5 bases). The ends were cut back, 2 bases at V and 3 bases at J, with 8 bases in the middle. CDR1 is SNHLY and CDR2 is FYNNEI in the germline V gene. The CDR3 spans 14 residues. This CDR3 reads CASSEQGYNQPQHF. CDR3 DNA sequence: TGTGCCAGCAGTGAACAGGGTTACAATCAGCCCCAGCATTTT.

The V gene is TRBV5-1, the J gene TRBJ2-1; D ambiguous. V was trimmed by 2 bases and J by 4 bases, leaving 13 bases between them. CDR3 size: 15 residues. From germline, CDR1 is SGHRS and CDR2 YFSETQ. The CDR3 loop reads CASSLSSGRYNEQFF. As DNA, the CDR3 is TGCGCCAGCAGCTTATCCTCCGGACGATACAATGAGCAGTTCTTC.

The rearrangement links TRBV5-4 to TRBJ1-2; 7 bases agree with TRBD1. The CDR3 covers 15 residues. J lost 4 bases, V lost 2 bases, and 8 bases had no gene match. Germline V CDR1 and CDR2: SGHNT, YYREEE (reference sequence). CDR3 coding DNA: TGTGCCAGCAGCTTAGGACAGGCCCGGGGCTATGGCTACACCTTC. It yields the protein CASSLGQARGYGYTF.

The rearrangement links TRBV5-1 to TRBJ2-1; no clear D gene. The CDR3 sequence is 14 residues long. Trimming left V 0 bases short and J 0 bases short, with 4 bases between. CDR1 is SGHRS, CDR2 YFSETQ, per germline. The CDR3 DNA reads as TGCGCCAGCAGCTTGGGGAGCTCCTACAATGAGCAGTTCTTC. Its protein is CASSLGSSYNEQFF.

This chain joins TRBV6-5 and TRBJ1-1, with 7 positions matching TRBD1. This CDR3 region has 14 residues. CDR1 is MNHEY, CDR2 SVGAGI, per germline. The junction had 3 bases not matched to a gene; V was cut back by 4 bases and J by 1 base. The CDR3 sequence is CASSWDRRNTEAFF. The CDR3 coding sequence is TGTGCCAGCAGTTGGGACAGAAGGAACACTGAAGCTTTCTTT.

This chain connects TRBV4-3 to TRBJ1-3, with D possibly matching TRBD1 (5 bases). V lost 1 base, J lost 3 bases, and 13 bases lay in between. Germline CDR1 LGHNA, CDR2 YSLEER. The CDR3 extends over 16 amino acids. As DNA, the CDR3 is TGCGCCAGCAGCCAAGGCCGGGGCACGCTTGGAAACACCATATATTTT. Protein product: CASSQGRGTLGNTIYF.